These 5 T cell receptor beta chains came from one sample sequenced in a study of Ad26.COV2.S vaccination and SARS-CoV-2 variants. Regarding treatment: roughly 20 received Ad26.COV2.S at low or high dose, single or two shots; roughly 5 received placebo; per-sample allocation not given. Sampling happened 63 days after the first vaccine or placebo injection. Repertoires were generated with immunoSEQ multiplex PCR, while TCRdb's copy carries only in-frame clones and drops some. Of roughly 420,000 clones in the sample, 89% are singletons; the top ten hold approximately 2.5%. Here the sequenced sample was peripheral blood, taken in a trial of Ad26.COV2.S vaccine versus placebo. The receptor set was obtained from a person aged 18-60 years who received the Ad26.COV2.S COVID-19 vaccine or a placebo.

The rearrangement links TRBV24-1 to TRBJ2-3, with 15 nucleotides matching TRBD2. Trimming took 7 bases from V and 4 from J; bases not matched to a gene: 8. This CDR3 is 17 amino acids long. Germline CDR1 is KGHDR and CDR2 is SFDVKD. CDR3 DNA sequence: TGTGCCACCAGCCGCCCAGGACTAGCGGGAGGGGCAGATACGCAGTATTTT. This codes for CATSRPGLAGGADTQYF.

The chain carries TRBV5-5 and TRBJ1-1, with D maybe TRBD1 (5 bases). The V end was cut by 0 bases, the J end by 2 bases, with 17 bases between. Per germline, CDR1 SGHKS and CDR2 YYEKEE (reference sequence). The CDR3 spans 17 residues. As DNA, the CDR3 is TGTGCCAGCAGCTTGGCCCCGGCCGCAGGGTTTAACACTGAAGCTTTCTTT. Its protein is CASSLAPAAGFNTEAFF.

The V gene is TRBV20-1, the J gene TRBJ1-2; perhaps TRBD1 as D (5 bases). Germline-derived CDR1 and CDR2 are DFQATT and SNEGSKA (reference sequence). This CDR3 spans 11 amino acids. V gave up 7 bases and J gave up 5 bases, with 11 bases separating them. CDR3 sequence (DNA): TGCAGTGGGGGGTCGGGGTATGGCTACACCTTC. This encodes CSGGSGYGYTF.

The chain uses TRBV4-3 and TRBJ2-6; D unclear. Trimming took off 1 base at V and 1 base at J, with 14 bases between the two ends. The CDR3 runs to 18 residues. Germline loops: CDR1 LGHNA, CDR2 YSLEER. CDR3 amino acids: CASSQGIIVGSGANVLTF. CDR3 DNA: TGCGCCAGCAGCCAAGGTATCATCGTTGGGTCTGGGGCCAACGTCCTGACTTTC.

This chain links TRBV7-9 with TRBJ2-3, with TRBD1 identical over 9 bases. Germline CDR1 SEHNR, CDR2 FQNEAQ (reference sequence). V lost 5 bases to trimming and J lost 5 bases; unmatched junction nucleotides: 5. The CDR3 extends over 14 amino acids. CDR3 protein: CASSPDRGEDTQYF. In nucleotides, the CDR3 is TGTGCCAGCAGCCCGGACAGGGGCGAAGATACGCAGTATTTT.